What follows are 10 T cell receptor beta chains derived from one specimen sequenced in a study of CD8+ T cells in alopecia areata. cDNA reverse transcribed from extracted RNA served as the sequencing template. Method: immunoSEQ multiplex PCR; TCRdb's copy keeps in-frame clones and lacks some. Altogether 120,000 or so clones are present, 47% being singletons, with the ten largest covering roughly 10%. The specimen sequenced was NKG2D-low CD8+ T cells sorted from blood. These receptors all stem from a human donor with alopecia areata.

This clone was seen more than once but under ten times. The CDR3 DNA follows: TGCAGCGTTGTAGGCTCAGCGGCAAATGAGCAGTTCTTC. Its translation is CSVVGSAANEQFF. The V and J genes are TRBV29-1 and TRBJ2-1; tentative D call: TRBD2 (5 bases). CDR3 length: 13 amino acids. V was cut by 4 bases and J by 7 bases, with 14 bases left in between. CDR1 is SQVTM, CDR2 ANQGSEA, per germline.

The genes are TRBV29-1 and TRBJ2-1; D possibly matches TRBD1 or TRBD2 (6 bases each). V lost 6 bases and J 9 bases, leaving 9 bases between the germline ends. Per the germline V gene, CDR1 is SQVTM and CDR2 is ANQGSEA. The CDR3 is 10 amino acids. This CDR3 is CSVKGGEQFF. DNA of the CDR3: TGCAGCGTCAAGGGGGGTGAGCAGTTCTTC.

The chain couples TRBV5-6 to TRBJ1-1, with a possible D match to TRBD1 (6 bases). This CDR3 region has 14 residues. Between the trimmed V and J ends, which lost 0 bases and 9 bases, there was a span of 15 bases. The germline CDR1 and CDR2 sequences are SGHDT and YYEEEE. CDR3 loop: CASSLADDRWKAFF. In nucleotides, the CDR3 is TGTGCCAGCAGCTTGGCCGACGACAGGTGGAAAGCTTTCTTT.

Ten or more counts support this clone. This rearrangement joins TRBV2 to TRBJ2-7; D is unclear. Germline loops: CDR1 SNHLY, CDR2 FYNNEI. V lost 4 bases, J lost 3 bases, and 22 bases lay in between. The CDR3 spans 17 residues. DNA of the CDR3: TGTGCCAGCAGTGGTGGGATGCAGCTGGTTCCCCGCTACGAGCAGTACTTC. Translating gives CASSGGMQLVPRYEQYF.

This clone was seen only a few times. The chain recombines TRBV29-1 with TRBJ1-1; no firm D call. Germline values: CDR1 SQVTM, CDR2 ANQGSEA. V was cut by 2 bases and J by 0 bases, with 10 bases left in between. The CDR3 covers 14 residues. CDR3 residues: CSVEPAAMNTEAFF. CDR3 coding DNA: TGCAGCGTTGAACCCGCAGCCATGAACACTGAAGCTTTCTTT.

Here the CDR3 DNA reads TGCAGCGTTGAAGAGAGTGGGCAGCACGAGCAGTACTTC. As protein: CSVEESGQHEQYF. V is TRBV29-1 and J is TRBJ2-7; no clear D gene. Per germline, CDR1 SQVTM and CDR2 ANQGSEA. This CDR3 has 13 residues. Deletions cut 0 bases from V and 5 bases from J, with 11 bases between.

The chain uses TRBV29-1 and TRBJ2-7; 12 positions match TRBD2. CDR3 length: 16 amino acids. The J segment lost 2 bases and the V segment lost 2 bases, leaving 7 bases of the junction unmatched. The V gene's germline CDR1 is SQVTM and CDR2 ANQGSEA. CDR3 in DNA: TGCAGCGTTGAAAATCCCAGACTAGCGGGGGCCTACGAGCAGTACTTC. Translating gives CSVENPRLAGAYEQYF.

The chain couples TRBV2 to TRBJ2-7, with a tentative D call TRBD1 (5 bases). Germline V lookup: CDR1 SNHLY, CDR2 FYNNEI. V was pared by 4 bases and J by 2 bases, with 18 bases between. The CDR3 covers 16 residues. The CDR3 DNA reads TGTGCCAGCAGTGGGGCCCGCGGCGGACAAACCTACGAGCAGTACTTC. Translated: CASSGARGGQTYEQYF.

The V call is TRBV4-3, the J call TRBJ1-4, with D unclear. This CDR3 is built from 15 residues. The V end lost 1 base, the J end lost 8 bases, and 14 bases lay between the germline ends. Germline V gene lookup returns CDR1 LGHNA and CDR2 YSLEER. This CDR3 reads CASSQGGSGFEKLFF. In nucleotides, the CDR3 is TGCGCCAGCAGCCAAGGGGGTTCGGGTTTCGAAAAACTGTTTTTT.

The genes are TRBV7-9 and TRBJ2-3, with TRBD2 identical over 10 bases. This CDR3 contains 17 residues. Germline loops: CDR1 SEHNR, CDR2 FQNEAQ (reference sequence). J lost 4 bases, V lost 1 base, and 8 bases had no gene match. The CDR3 spells CASSLVLLAGVADTQYF. The CDR3 bases are TGTGCCAGCAGCTTAGTCCTCCTAGCGGGAGTGGCAGATACGCAGTATTTT.